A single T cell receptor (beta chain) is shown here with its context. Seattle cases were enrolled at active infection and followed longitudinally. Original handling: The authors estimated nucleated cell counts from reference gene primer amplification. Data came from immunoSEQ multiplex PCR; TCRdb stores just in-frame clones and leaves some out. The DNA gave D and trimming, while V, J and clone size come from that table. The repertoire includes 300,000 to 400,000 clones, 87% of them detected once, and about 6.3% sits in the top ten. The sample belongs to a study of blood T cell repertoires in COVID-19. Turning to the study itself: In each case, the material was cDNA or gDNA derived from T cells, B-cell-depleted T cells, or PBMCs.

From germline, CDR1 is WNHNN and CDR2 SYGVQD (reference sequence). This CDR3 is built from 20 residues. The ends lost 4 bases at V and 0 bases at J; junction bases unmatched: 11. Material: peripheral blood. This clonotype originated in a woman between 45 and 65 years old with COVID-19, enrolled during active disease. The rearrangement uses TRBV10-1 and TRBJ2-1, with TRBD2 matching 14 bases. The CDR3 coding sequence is TGCGCCAGCAGTGTGATAGGACTAGCGGGAGGAAGGAGCTCCTACAATGAGCAGTTCTTC. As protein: CASSVIGLAGGRSSYNEQFF.